The 25 T cell receptor beta chains below come from one sample, sequenced in a study of shared clonotypes between healthy human individuals (dated by TCRdb to between 2020 and 2021). Library preparation employed the immunoSEQ multiplex PCR assay. Not all clones reach the TCRdb copy of this immuneACCESS table, which keeps in-frame sequences only. Checked studies attribute under half of the gap to unresolved V genes and leave the rest unexplained. The sample table lists some 530,000 clones, 65% to 85% of them with a count of one. The ten largest clonotypes hold roughly 13% of the sample. Sequencing was carried out using PBMCs. All receptors derive from a woman aged 40 to 50 in good health. Some clones in this sample may be carry-over from other donors' samples.

About this clone: This probably arose from a read error, given a far larger clone one base away. The chain couples TRBV30 to TRBJ1-5, with D hard to call. CDR1 GTSNPN and CDR2 SVGIG come from the germline V gene (reference sequence). V shed 1 base and J shed 4 bases, with 8 bases lying between them. The CDR3 totals 13 residues. CDR3 sequence: CAWSGMGNQPQHF. The CDR3 DNA reads as TGTGCCTGGAGTGGGATGGGGAATCAGCCCCAGCATTTT.

This clone was counted between two and nine times. This chain links TRBV30 with TRBJ2-1; TRBD2 aligns across 8 bases. This CDR3 region has 14 residues. CDR1 and CDR2 from the germline V gene are GTSNPN and SVGIG (reference sequence). V shed 4 bases and J 2 bases; nucleotides not matched to a gene: 4. CDR3 region: CAWTGGLAYNEQFF. DNA of the CDR3: TGTGCCTGGACGGGAGGGCTGGCCTACAATGAGCAGTTCTTC.

On this clone itself: A read error may explain this, as a much larger clone is one base away. The chain uses TRBV11-2 and TRBJ2-5; D is perhaps TRBD1 (7 bases). The CDR3 runs 16 residues. The V gene lost 1 base and the J gene lost 4 bases, with 16 bases spanning the gap. Germline V gives CDR1 SGHAT, CDR2 FQNNGV. Here the CDR3 DNA reads TGTGCCAGCAGCTTAGGGAGCAGGGGGGTAGGAGAGACCCAGTACTTC. Its protein is CASSLGSRGVGETQYF.

V and J are TRBV14 and TRBJ2-7; TRBD1 aligns across 10 bases. Unmatched junction bases numbered 11, after V lost 10 bases and J lost 5 bases. This CDR3 is 14 amino acids long. Germline V gene lookup returns CDR1 SGHDN and CDR2 FVKESK. DNA of the CDR3: TGTGCCACTCACCCACGGGACAGGGGTAACGAGCAGTACTTC. This codes for CATHPRDRGNEQYF. The whole variable domain, filled in from reference TRBV14 and TRBJ2-7, reads EAGVTQFPSHSVIEKGQTVTLRCDPISGHDNLYWYRRVMGKEIKFLLHFVKESKQDESGMPNNRFLAERTGGTYSTLKVQPAELEDSGVYFCATHPRDRGNEQYFGPGTRLTVT.

Remarks on this clone: The sample contains more than one DNA sequence encoding this CDR3. The rearrangement joins TRBV7-9 to TRBJ1-5, with D unresolved. The V end lost 1 base, the J end lost 4 bases, and 5 bases lay between the germline ends. Germline lookup yields CDR1 SEHNR and CDR2 FQNEAQ (reference sequence). The CDR3 has 13 residues. The CDR3 region has the DNA TGTGCCAGCAGCTTAGGGCCTAATCAGCCCCAGCATTTT. Translation: CASSLGPNQPQHF.

The chain recombines TRBV28 with TRBJ1-4; 11 nucleotides agree with TRBD1. In germline, CDR1 is MDHEN, CDR2 SYDVKM. The CDR3 is made up of 16 amino acids. Trimming at V came to 0 bases and at J to 6 bases, leaving 3 bases not matched to a gene. CDR3 nucleotide sequence: TGTGCCAGCAGTTTATGGGCGGGACAGGGGGATGAAAAACTGTTTTTT. Translation: CASSLWAGQGDEKLFF.

The CDR3 nucleotides are TGTGCCAGTAGTATCCAGGGCTTCTCGGGCTACGAGCAGTACTTC. Protein sequence: CASSIQGFSGYEQYF. The chain combines TRBV19 with TRBJ2-7, with D maybe TRBD1 (5 bases). CDR1 and CDR2 (germline): LNHDA, SQIVND (reference sequence). The CDR3 is 15 residues long. V was shortened by 3 bases and J by 3 bases, with 15 bases between the two germline ends.

This chain joins TRBV7-2 and TRBJ2-7; a weak D match, TRBD2 (6 bases). This CDR3 spans 15 amino acids. CDR1 is SGHTA, CDR2 FQGNSA, per germline. Trimming took off 1 base at V and 7 bases at J, with 17 bases between the two ends. Here the CDR3 reads CASSLEPRGSGEQYF. CDR3 nucleotide sequence: TGTGCCAGCAGCTTAGAACCGCGGGGCTCGGGGGAGCAGTACTTC.

This chain links TRBV19 with TRBJ1-4; 8 bases fit TRBD1. V dropped 7 bases and J dropped 6; count of bases not matched to a gene: 10. This CDR3 spans 15 amino acids. Germline assignment: CDR1 LNHDA and CDR2 SQIVND (reference sequence). CDR3 amino acids: CASTPRGTGHEKLFF. DNA for the CDR3: TGTGCCAGTACCCCCCGTGGGACAGGCCATGAAAAACTGTTTTTT.

The rearrangement links TRBV10-2 to TRBJ2-1, with D hard to call. Germline V gene sequence: CDR1 WSHSY, CDR2 SAAADI. V was trimmed by 1 base and J by 3 bases, leaving 10 bases between them. This CDR3 contains 15 residues. CDR3 loop: CASSEYTRIYNEQFF. CDR3 bases: TGCGCCAGCAGTGAGTACACCCGGATCTACAATGAGCAGTTCTTC.

This chain connects TRBV6-1 to TRBJ1-4; TRBD1 matches 7 bases. Germline CDR1 and CDR2: MNHNS and SASEGT. This CDR3 has 13 residues. The V gene end was trimmed by 3 bases and the J gene end by 7 bases; junction bases not matched to a gene: 2. The CDR3 sequence: CASSETGSEKLFF. CDR3 in DNA: TGTGCCAGCAGTGAGACAGGGTCTGAAAAACTGTTTTTT.

This chain joins TRBV5-1 and TRBJ2-7, with D maybe TRBD1 (6 bases). The CDR3 extends over 15 amino acids. Trimming took off 3 bases at V and 0 bases at J, with 13 bases between the two ends. Germline V gives CDR1 SGHRS, CDR2 YFSETQ. DNA of the CDR3: TGCGCCAGCAGCTATGACAGGACGAGCTCCTACGAGCAGTACTTC. It specifies CASSYDRTSSYEQYF.

V is TRBV5-4 and J is TRBJ1-1, with 10 positions matching TRBD1. This CDR3 has 14 residues. Germline V CDR1 and CDR2: SGHNT, YYREEE (reference sequence). V dropped 3 bases and J dropped 8; count of bases not matched to a gene: 7. The CDR3 DNA reads as TGTGCCAGCAGCTCCTGGGACAGGGGATACGAAGCTTTCTTT. Its translation: CASSSWDRGYEAFF.

The rearrangement uses TRBV28 and TRBJ1-2, with 9 positions matching TRBD1. V trimming: 6 bases; J trimming: 7 bases; junction bases outside the gene matches: 9. The germline V gene has CDR1 MDHEN and CDR2 SYDVKM. This CDR3 contains 14 residues. CDR3 DNA: TGTGCCAGCAGCCAAGATACAGGGGGCCGTGGCTACACCTTC. Residues: CASSQDTGGRGYTF.

This clone was found a few times. A far larger clone is one base from this, pointing to a likely read error. The J gene is TRBJ1-5, the V gene TRBV6-5; TRBD1 aligns across 9 bases. The CDR3 sequence is 16 residues long. After removal of 3 bases from V and 11 bases from J, the junction contained 14 bases not matched to a gene. In germline, CDR1 is MNHEY, CDR2 SVGAGI. The CDR3 sequence: CASSYLAPGQGKAQHF. Here the CDR3 DNA reads TGTGCCAGCAGTTATTTGGCGCCAGGACAGGGGAAGGCCCAGCATTTT.

V and J are TRBV6-1 and TRBJ1-5; TRBD1 agrees at 7 bases. V trimming: 8 bases; J trimming: 0 bases; junction bases outside the gene matches: 1. The CDR3 has 13 residues. Germline values: CDR1 MNHNS, CDR2 SASEGT. The CDR3 protein is CASDRDSNQPQHF. CDR3 nucleotide sequence: TGTGCCAGCGACAGGGATAGCAATCAGCCCCAGCATTTT.

The chain couples TRBV11-2 to TRBJ2-1; D ambiguous. The CDR3 runs to 12 residues. Trimming shortened V by 3 bases and J by 12 bases, and 12 bases separated the two germline ends. The V gene's germline CDR1 is SGHAT and CDR2 FQNNGV. The CDR3 region has the DNA TGTGCCAGCAGCTTCGGATCTCCGGTGCAGTTCTTC. Its protein product is CASSFGSPVQFF.

This chain links TRBV27 with TRBJ2-1, with a tentative D call TRBD2 (6 bases). Germline lookup yields CDR1 MNHEY and CDR2 SMNVEV (reference sequence). Trimming removed 4 bases from V and 6 bases from J, with 16 bases in between. This CDR3 is built from 15 residues. The CDR3 DNA reads as TGTGCCAGCAGTTCCCTACCGGGACTCCGCAATGAGCAGTTCTTC. Protein product: CASSSLPGLRNEQFF.

Turning to this clone: A far larger clone is one base from this, pointing to a likely read error. This chain links TRBV5-4 with TRBJ2-2; TRBD1 aligns across 7 bases. After removal of 5 bases from V and 3 bases from J, the junction contained 10 bases not matched to a gene. The CDR3 has 16 residues. Germline-derived CDR1 and CDR2 are SGHNT and YYREEE (reference sequence). The CDR3 DNA reads TGTGCCAGCAGTCCAGCGGACAGGAGGTACACCGGGGAGCTGTTTTTT. Translated: CASSPADRRYTGELFF.

On this clone: A clone one base away is much larger, so this may be a read error. The chain couples TRBV28 to TRBJ1-4; no firm D call. This CDR3 region has 11 residues. CDR1 is MDHEN and CDR2 is SYDVKM in the germline V gene. V was clipped by 6 bases and J by 4 bases, with 3 bases between them. In DNA, the CDR3 is TGTGCCAGCAGATTTAATGAAAAACTGTTTTTT. This sequence encodes CASRFNEKLFF.

The chain has TRBV5-1 and TRBJ2-5, with D possibly matching TRBD1 (6 bases). In germline, CDR1 is SGHRS, CDR2 YFSETQ. The CDR3 is 15 amino acids. Trimming removed 0 bases from V and 1 base from J, with 10 bases in between. CDR3 bases: TGCGCCAGCAGCTTGGGAAACAGGGTCCAAGAGACCCAGTACTTC. Its protein is CASSLGNRVQETQYF.

Comment on this clone: One end of the junction fails to match germline, which may point to a read error. The chain couples TRBV28 to TRBJ2-7, with 11 bases fitting TRBD1. The CDR3 totals 14 residues. Germline V gene lookup returns CDR1 MDHEN and CDR2 SYDVKM. The CDR3 DNA follows: TGTGCCAGCAGTCGCTCGAGCCTCCGGGACAGGGGGAACTTC. As protein: CASSRSSLRDRGNF.

On this clone itself: It may be a read error: a sequence one base away is much more abundant. The rearrangement links TRBV9 to TRBJ2-1; D unclear. Germline CDR1 SGDLS, CDR2 YYNGEE. The CDR3 contains 14 residues. This CDR3 reads CASSVSPLYNEQLF. The CDR3 coding sequence is TGTGCCAGCAGCGTATCCCCCCTTTACAATGAGCAGCTCTTC. Combining the CDR3 with reference TRBV9 and TRBJ2-1 gives the whole variable domain DSGVTQTPKHLITATGQRVTLRCSPRSGDLSVYWYQQSLDQGLQFLIQYYNGEERAKGNILERFSAQQFPDLHSELNLSSLELGDSALYFCASSVSPLYNEQLFGPGTRLTVL.

This chain joins TRBV18 and TRBJ2-2, with D hard to call. In germline, CDR1 is KGHSH, CDR2 LQKENI. The germline V and J ends were trimmed by 0 bases and 0 bases, with 8 bases remaining between them. There are 16 residues in the CDR3. CDR3 residues: CASSPPLDPNTGELFF. CDR3 nucleotides: TGTGCCAGCTCACCACCGCTAGACCCGAACACCGGGGAGCTGTTTTTT.

This clone has a count of ten or more. This sample includes further DNA sequences coding for the same CDR3. The chain links TRBV28 to TRBJ1-2; D possibly corresponds to TRBD1 (6 bases). The germline gives CDR1 MDHEN, CDR2 SYDVKM. The CDR3 runs 14 residues. The V end lost 5 bases, the J end lost 1 base, and 11 bases lay between the germline ends. CDR3 in amino acids: CASSRQGFNYGYTF. CDR3 coding DNA: TGTGCCAGCAGTCGGCAGGGGTTTAACTATGGCTACACCTTC.